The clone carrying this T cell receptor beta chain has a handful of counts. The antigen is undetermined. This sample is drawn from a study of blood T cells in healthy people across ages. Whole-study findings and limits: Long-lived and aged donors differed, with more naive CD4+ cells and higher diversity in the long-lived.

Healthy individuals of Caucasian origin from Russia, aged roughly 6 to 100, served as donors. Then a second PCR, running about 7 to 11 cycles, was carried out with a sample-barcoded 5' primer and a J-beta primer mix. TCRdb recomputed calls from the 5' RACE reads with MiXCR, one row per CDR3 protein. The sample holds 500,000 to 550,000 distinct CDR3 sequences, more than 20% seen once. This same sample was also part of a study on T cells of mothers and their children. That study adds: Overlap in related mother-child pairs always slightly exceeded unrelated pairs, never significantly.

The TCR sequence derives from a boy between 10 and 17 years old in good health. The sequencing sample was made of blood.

Here the CDR3 reads CASSYPDRTVAEQFF. The CDR3 region has the DNA TGTGCCAGCAGTTACCCTGATAGGACGGTTGCTGAGCAGTTCTTC. The chain links TRBV6-5 to TRBJ2-5; D is undetermined. The DNA matches TRBJ2-1 better at its end, which makes the J call doubtful. Germline V gives CDR1 MNHEY, CDR2 SVGAGI. The length of the CDR3 is 15 residues.